This T cell receptor beta chain was identified during a study of T cell responses to AZD1222 COVID-19 vaccine. Regarding the study as a whole: Among those given AZD1222, only six were seropositive at baseline. Donors skewed white British and female; clonal diversity was possibly underestimated. Nearly half of spike-specific TCRs reportedly go after variant regions that carry no mutations. Sampling captured repertoires only after the peak T cell response.

Germline trimming cut 4 bases from V and 8 bases from J; bases unmatched to any gene: 8. In germline, CDR1 is SGHNT, CDR2 YYREEE (reference sequence). The CDR3 is 15 amino acids. Points on this clone: The antigen remains unidentified.

Produced via immunoSEQ multiplex PCR; TCRdb's table is partial and in-frame only. The data contain about 140,000 clones, roughly nine tenths of them singletons. The V gene is TRBV5-4, the J gene TRBJ2-1, with 11 bases matching TRBD2. This clonotype was sampled from an adult who received the AZD1222 COVID-19 vaccine. This material consisted of peripheral blood, taken 28 days after the second AZD1222 dose. The CDR3 here is CASSRLAGLEDEQFF. CDR3 in DNA: TGTGCCAGCAGCCGACTAGCGGGATTGGAGGATGAGCAGTTCTTC.